This T cell receptor (beta chain) stems from a study of cytomegalovirus exposure and HLA in healthy donors. Across the whole study: Out of 350 to 400 genotyped donors, about 80% belonged to the Caucasian-associated ancestry cluster.

Germline CDR1 is SEHNR and CDR2 is FQNEAQ (reference sequence). Trimming cost V 1 base and J 6 bases; bases outside gene matches: 12. The CDR3 covers 18 residues. PCR involved 60 Vbeta and 13 Jbeta primers. Method: immunoSEQ multiplex PCR; TCRdb's copy keeps in-frame clones and lacks some. The table includes 210,000 or so clones, over 80% detected once. General study results and limits: An analysis was carried out at a later point. It showed that HLA-associated TCR beta chains were more clonally expanded than equally common non-associated chains. By a later analysis, the bulk of CMV-associated TCR beta chains appeared HLA-restricted. A previous analysis found most TCR beta V segments productive roughly 87% or roughly 30% of the time.

This clone was detected only once. The target antigen is unknown. Source material: PBMCs. V and J are TRBV7-9 and TRBJ2-7, with 13 bases lining up with TRBD2. The receptor was isolated from a boy aged 2-15 years in good health and CMV-seronegative. The CDR3 sequence is CASSLDSGLAGDKREQYF. The CDR3 region has the DNA TGTGCCAGCAGCTTAGACTCTGGACTAGCGGGAGATAAGCGCGAGCAGTACTTC.